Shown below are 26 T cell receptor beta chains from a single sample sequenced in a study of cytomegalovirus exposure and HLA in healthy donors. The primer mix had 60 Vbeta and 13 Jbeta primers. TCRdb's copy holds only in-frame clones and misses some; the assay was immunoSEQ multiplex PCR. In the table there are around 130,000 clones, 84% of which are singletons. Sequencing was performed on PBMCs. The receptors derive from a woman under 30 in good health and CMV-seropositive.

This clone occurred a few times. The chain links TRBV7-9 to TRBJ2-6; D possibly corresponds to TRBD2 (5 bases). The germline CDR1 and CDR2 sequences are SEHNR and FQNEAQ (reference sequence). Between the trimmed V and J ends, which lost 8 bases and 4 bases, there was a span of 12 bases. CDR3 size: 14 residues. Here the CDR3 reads CASGLTGGANVLTF. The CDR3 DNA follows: TGTGCCAGCGGTTTAACGGGGGGGGCCAACGTCCTGACTTTC.

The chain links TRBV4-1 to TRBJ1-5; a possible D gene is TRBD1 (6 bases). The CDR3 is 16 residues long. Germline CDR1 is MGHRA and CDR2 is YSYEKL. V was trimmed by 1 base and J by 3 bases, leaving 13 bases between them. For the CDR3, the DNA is TGCGCCAGCAGCCAAGTACCAGGGGAGAACAATCAGCCCCAGCATTTT. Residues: CASSQVPGENNQPQHF.

CDR3 bases: TGCGCCAGCAGAACCCGGGACATCGATGAGCAGTTCTTC. Its protein product is CASRTRDIDEQFF. The chain employs TRBV5-1 and TRBJ2-1, with D possibly TRBD1 on 6 matching bases. V was trimmed by 5 bases and J by 8 bases, leaving 14 bases between them. The CDR3 is 13 residues long. Per germline, CDR1 SGHRS and CDR2 YFSETQ.

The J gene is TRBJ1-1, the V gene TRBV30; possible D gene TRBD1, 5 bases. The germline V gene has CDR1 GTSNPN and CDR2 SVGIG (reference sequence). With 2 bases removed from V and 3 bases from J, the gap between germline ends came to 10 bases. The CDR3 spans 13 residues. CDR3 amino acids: CAWSRDYDTEAFF. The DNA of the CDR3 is TGTGCCTGGAGTCGGGACTACGACACTGAAGCTTTCTTT.

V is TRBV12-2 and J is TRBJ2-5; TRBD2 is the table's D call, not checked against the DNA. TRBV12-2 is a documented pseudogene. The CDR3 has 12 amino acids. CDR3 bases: TGTGCAAGTCGCCCCTTCGGGGAGACCCAGTACTTC. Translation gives CASRPFGETQYF.

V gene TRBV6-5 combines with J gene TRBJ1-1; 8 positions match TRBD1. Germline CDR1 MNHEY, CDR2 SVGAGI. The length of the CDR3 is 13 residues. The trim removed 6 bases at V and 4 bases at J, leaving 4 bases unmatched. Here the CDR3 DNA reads TGTGCCAGCAGGCGGGACAGGTCCACTGAAGCTTTCTTT. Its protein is CASRRDRSTEAFF.

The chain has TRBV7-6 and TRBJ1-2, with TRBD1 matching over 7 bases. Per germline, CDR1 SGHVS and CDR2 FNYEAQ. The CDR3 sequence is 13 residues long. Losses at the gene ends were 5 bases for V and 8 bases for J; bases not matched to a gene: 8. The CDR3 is CASSRDREYGYTF. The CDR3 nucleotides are TGTGCCAGCAGCCGCGACAGGGAGTACGGCTACACCTTC.

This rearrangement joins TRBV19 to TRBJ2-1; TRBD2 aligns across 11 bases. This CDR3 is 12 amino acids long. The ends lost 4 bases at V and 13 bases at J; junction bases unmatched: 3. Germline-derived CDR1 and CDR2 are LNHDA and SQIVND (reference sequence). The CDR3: CASSTSGGFQFF. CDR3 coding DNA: TGTGCCAGTAGTACTAGCGGGGGGTTCCAGTTCTTC.

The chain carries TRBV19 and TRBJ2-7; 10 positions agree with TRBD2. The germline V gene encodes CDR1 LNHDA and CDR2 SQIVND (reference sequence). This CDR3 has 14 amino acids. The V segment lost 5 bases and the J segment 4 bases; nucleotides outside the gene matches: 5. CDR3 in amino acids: CASSSSGGLYEQYF. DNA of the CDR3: TGTGCCAGTAGTTCTAGCGGGGGACTATACGAGCAGTACTTC.

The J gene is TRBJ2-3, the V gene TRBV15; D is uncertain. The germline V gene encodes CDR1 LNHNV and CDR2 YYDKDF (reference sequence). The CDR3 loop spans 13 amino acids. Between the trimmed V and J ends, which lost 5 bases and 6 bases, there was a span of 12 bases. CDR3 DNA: TGTGCCACCAGCCCCCACCTGGCTGATACGCAGTATTTT. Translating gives CATSPHLADTQYF.

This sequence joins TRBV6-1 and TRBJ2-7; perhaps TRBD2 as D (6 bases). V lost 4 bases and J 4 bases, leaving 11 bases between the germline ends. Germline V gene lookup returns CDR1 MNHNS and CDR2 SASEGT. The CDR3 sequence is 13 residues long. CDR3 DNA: TGTGCCAGCAGTGTTAGCGGCGCGTACGAGCAGTACTTC. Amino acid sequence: CASSVSGAYEQYF.

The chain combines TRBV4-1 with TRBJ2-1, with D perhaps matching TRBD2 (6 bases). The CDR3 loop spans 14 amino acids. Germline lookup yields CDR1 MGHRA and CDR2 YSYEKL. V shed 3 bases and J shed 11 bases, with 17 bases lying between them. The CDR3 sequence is CASSQEGTGLKQFF. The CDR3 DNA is TGCGCCAGCAGCCAGGAGGGTACCGGACTAAAGCAGTTCTTC.

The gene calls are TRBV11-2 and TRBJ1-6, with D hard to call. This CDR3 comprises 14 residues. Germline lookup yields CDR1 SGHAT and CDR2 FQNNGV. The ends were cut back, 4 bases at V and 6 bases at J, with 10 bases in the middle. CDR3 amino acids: CASSSVPTNSPLHF. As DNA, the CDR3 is TGTGCCAGCAGCTCCGTCCCTACTAATTCACCCCTCCACTTT.

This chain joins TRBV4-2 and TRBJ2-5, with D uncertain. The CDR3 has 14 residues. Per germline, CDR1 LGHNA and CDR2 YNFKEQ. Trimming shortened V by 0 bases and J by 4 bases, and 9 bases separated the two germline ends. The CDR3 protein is CASSQERYLETQYF. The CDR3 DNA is TGTGCCAGCAGCCAAGAGAGGTATTTAGAGACCCAGTACTTC.

CDR3 in DNA: TGTGCCAGCACCCAGACAGGAAACACCGGGGAGCTGTTTTTT. Translating it yields CASTQTGNTGELFF. The chain employs TRBV5-4 and TRBJ2-2; weak D call: TRBD1 (6 bases). The CDR3 sequence is 14 residues long. Germline V gene data show CDR1 as SGHNT and CDR2 as YYREEE (reference sequence). The V and J ends lost 6 bases and 2 bases respectively, with 11 bases between them.

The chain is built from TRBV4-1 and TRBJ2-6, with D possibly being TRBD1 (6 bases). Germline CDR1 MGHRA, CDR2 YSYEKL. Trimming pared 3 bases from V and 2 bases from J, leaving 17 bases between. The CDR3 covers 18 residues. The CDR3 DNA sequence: TGCGCCAGCAGCCACATAGGCCGTACAGGGCCTGGGGCCAACGTCCTGACTTTC. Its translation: CASSHIGRTGPGANVLTF.

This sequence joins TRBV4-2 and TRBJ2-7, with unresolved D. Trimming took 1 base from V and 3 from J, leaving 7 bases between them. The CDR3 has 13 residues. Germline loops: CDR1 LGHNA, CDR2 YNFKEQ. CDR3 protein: CASSQGGLYEQYF. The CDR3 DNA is TGTGCCAGCAGCCAAGGAGGTCTCTACGAGCAGTACTTC.

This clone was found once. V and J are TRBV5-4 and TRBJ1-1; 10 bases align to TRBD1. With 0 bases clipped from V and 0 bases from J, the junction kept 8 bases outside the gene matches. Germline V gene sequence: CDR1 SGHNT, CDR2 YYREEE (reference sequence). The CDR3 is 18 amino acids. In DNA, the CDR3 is TGTGCCAGCAGCTTGGATCCTCCGGGACAGGGGTTGAACACTGAAGCTTTCTTT. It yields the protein CASSLDPPGQGLNTEAFF.

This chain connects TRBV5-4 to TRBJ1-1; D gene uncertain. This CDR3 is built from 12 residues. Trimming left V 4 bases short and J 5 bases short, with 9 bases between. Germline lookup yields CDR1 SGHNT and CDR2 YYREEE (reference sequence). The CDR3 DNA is TGTGCCAGCAGCCCGTTCGGTACTGAAGCTTTCTTT. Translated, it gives CASSPFGTEAFF.

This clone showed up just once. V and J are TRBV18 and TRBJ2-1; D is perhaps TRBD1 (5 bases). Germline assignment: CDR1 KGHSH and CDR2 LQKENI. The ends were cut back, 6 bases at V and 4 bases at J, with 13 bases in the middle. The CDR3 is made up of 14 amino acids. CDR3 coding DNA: TGTGCCAGCTCCCTCAGTAGACAGTACAATGAGCAGTTCTTC. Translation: CASSLSRQYNEQFF.

The CDR3 sequence is CASSVGGSGELFF. CDR3 bases: TGTGCCAGCAGTGTAGGCGGATCCGGGGAGCTGTTTTTT. V and J are TRBV2 and TRBJ2-2; no clear D. V was shortened by 4 bases and J by 6 bases, with 9 bases between the two germline ends. CDR3 length: 13 residues. From germline, CDR1 is SNHLY and CDR2 FYNNEI.

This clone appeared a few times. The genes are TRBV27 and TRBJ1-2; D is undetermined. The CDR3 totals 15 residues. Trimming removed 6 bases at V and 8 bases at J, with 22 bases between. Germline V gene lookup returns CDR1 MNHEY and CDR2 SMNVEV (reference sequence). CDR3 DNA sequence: TGTGCCAGCAGCCCCGAGATGGAGGCAGTAGAAGGCTACACCTTC. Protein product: CASSPEMEAVEGYTF.

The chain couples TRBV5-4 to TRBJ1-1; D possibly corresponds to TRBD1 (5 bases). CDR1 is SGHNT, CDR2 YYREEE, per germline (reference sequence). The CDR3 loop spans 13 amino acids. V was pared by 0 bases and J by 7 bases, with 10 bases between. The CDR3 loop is CASSLDRQDEAFF. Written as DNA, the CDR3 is TGTGCCAGCAGCTTGGACAGGCAAGATGAAGCTTTCTTT.

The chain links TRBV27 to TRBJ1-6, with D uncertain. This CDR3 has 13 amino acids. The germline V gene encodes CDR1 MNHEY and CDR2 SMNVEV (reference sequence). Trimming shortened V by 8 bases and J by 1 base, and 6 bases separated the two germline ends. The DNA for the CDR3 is TGTGCCAGCGGGCTATCCTATAATTCACCCCTCCACTTT. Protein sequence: CASGLSYNSPLHF.

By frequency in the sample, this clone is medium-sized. The CDR3 is CASTQANSPLHF. DNA of the CDR3: TGTGCCAGCACACAGGCCAATTCACCCCTCCACTTT. The V call is TRBV2, the J call TRBJ1-6; perhaps TRBD1 as D (5 bases). This CDR3 spans 12 amino acids. Germline values: CDR1 SNHLY, CDR2 FYNNEI. Trimming shortened V by 7 bases and J by 7 bases, and 8 bases separated the two germline ends.

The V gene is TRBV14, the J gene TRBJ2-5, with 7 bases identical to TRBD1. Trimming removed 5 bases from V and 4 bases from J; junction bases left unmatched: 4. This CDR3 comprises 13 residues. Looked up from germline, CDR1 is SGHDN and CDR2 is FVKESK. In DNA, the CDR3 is TGTGCCAGCAGCGTACAGGGGAGAGAGACCCAGTACTTC. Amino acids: CASSVQGRETQYF.